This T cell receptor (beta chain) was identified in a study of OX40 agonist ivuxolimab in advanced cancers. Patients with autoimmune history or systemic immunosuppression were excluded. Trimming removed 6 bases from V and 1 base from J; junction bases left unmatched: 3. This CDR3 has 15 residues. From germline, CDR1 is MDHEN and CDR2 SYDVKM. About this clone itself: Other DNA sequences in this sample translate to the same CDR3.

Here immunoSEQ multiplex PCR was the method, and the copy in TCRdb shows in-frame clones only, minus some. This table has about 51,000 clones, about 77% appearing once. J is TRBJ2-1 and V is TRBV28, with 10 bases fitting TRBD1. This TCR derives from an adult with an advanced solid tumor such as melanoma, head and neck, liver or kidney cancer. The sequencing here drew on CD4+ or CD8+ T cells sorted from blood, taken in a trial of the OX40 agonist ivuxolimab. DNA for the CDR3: TGTGCCAGCAGGACAGGGGGCGCATCCTACAATGAGCAGTTCTTC. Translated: CASRTGGASYNEQFF.